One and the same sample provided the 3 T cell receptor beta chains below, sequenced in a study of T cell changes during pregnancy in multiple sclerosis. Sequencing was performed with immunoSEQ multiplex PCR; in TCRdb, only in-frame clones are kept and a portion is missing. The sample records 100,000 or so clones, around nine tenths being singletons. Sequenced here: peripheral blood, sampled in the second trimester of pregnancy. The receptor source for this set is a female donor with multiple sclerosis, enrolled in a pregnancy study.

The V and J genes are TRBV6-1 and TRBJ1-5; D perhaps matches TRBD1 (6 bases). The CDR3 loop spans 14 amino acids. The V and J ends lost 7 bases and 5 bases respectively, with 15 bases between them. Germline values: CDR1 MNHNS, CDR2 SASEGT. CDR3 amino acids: CASIQGQTYQPQHF. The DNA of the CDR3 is TGTGCCAGCATTCAGGGGCAGACTTATCAGCCCCAGCATTTT.

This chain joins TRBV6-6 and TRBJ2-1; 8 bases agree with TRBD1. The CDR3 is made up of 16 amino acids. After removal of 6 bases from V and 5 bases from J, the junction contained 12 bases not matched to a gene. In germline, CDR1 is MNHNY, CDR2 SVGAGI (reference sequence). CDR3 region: CASRTGEQGANNEQFF. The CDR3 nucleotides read TGTGCCAGCAGAACGGGCGAGCAGGGGGCAAACAATGAGCAGTTCTTC.

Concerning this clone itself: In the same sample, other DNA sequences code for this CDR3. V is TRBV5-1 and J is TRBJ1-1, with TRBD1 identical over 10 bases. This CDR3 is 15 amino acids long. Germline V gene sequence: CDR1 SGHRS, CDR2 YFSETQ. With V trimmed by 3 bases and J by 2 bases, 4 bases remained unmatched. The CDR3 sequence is CASSSTTGGNTEAFF. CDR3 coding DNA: TGCGCCAGCAGCTCGACGACAGGGGGCAACACTGAAGCTTTCTTT.